This T cell receptor beta chain was identified during a study of T cell changes during pregnancy in multiple sclerosis. This table comes from immunoSEQ multiplex PCR, and its TCRdb copy is limited to in-frame clones, with some not included. The data hold 60,000 to 80,000 clones, with approximately 91% observed a single time. The CDR3 has 14 amino acids. The germline CDR1 and CDR2 sequences are SGHVS and FNYEAQ. The V and J ends lost 5 bases and 7 bases respectively, with 18 bases between them. This clonotype was obtained from a female donor with multiple sclerosis, enrolled in a pregnancy study. The sample in question was peripheral blood, obtained before pregnancy. This rearrangement joins TRBV7-6 to TRBJ2-7, with D hard to call. The CDR3 nucleotides read TGTGCCAGCAGCCCACGGAGAGCTTCGAGGGAGCAGTACTTC. It specifies CASSPRRASREQYF.